The rows below give T cell receptor beta chains drawn from one sample of a study of T cell responses to AZD1222 COVID-19 vaccine. Assay used: immunoSEQ multiplex PCR; TCRdb lists only in-frame clones, some missing. In the table there are roughly 99,000 clones, around 87% of which are singletons. This material consisted of peripheral blood, taken on day 0 of AZD1222 vaccination. These receptors were taken from an adult in good health. The CDR3 runs from the conserved cysteine through the conserved F or W. Each record gives: clone size, D gene, V gene, J gene, CDR3 DNA, CDR3 protein. D genes are given only for firm matches. Rows give clone size only sometimes, using once, few, many, or a class for an expanded clone.

>few|.|TRBV5-1|TRBJ1-1
TGCGCCAGCAGCTTGTCACAGGGTGACACTGAAGCTTTCTTT
CASSLSQGDTEAFF
>.|TRBD1|TRBV5-6|TRBJ2-7
TGTGCCAGCAGCTACGGACAGGGCCACTACGAGCAGTACTTC
CASSYGQGHYEQYF
>.|TRBD1|TRBV30|TRBJ1-6
TGTGCCTGGAGTGTACGCCAGGGGGCGGATGCTCTCCACTTT
CAWSVRQGADALHF
>.|.|TRBV5-1|TRBJ2-7
TGCGCCAGCAGCTTGTACGGGGTCTCCTACGAGCAGTACTTC
CASSLYGVSYEQYF
>.|.|TRBV5-1|TRBJ2-3
TGCGCCAGCAGCGAGGGGCGGGGCACAGATACGCAGTATTTT
CASSEGRGTDTQYF
>.|.|TRBV28|TRBJ1-2
TGTGCCAGCAGTTTTGTGGGGGGGTCCCAAGGCTACACCTTC
CASSFVGGSQGYTF
>.|.|TRBV5-3|TRBJ2-1
TGTGCCAGGCCGGTAGGGAGTTTGGTAAATGAGCAGTTCTTC
CARPVGSLVNEQFF
>.|TRBD2|TRBV30|TRBJ2-1
TGTGCCTGGAGACTCCCCGGGACTAGAGGCGGTGAGCAGTTCTTC
CAWRLPGTRGGEQFF
>few|TRBD2|TRBV27|TRBJ2-2
TGTGCCAGCAGTTTTGGGGGGGCCGGGGAGCTGTTTTTT
CASSFGGAGELFF
>.|.|TRBV19|TRBJ1-1
TGTGCCAGTAGCGCCGGGACCCTGGGCAAAGCTTTCTTT
CASSAGTLGKAFF
>.|.|TRBV19|TRBJ1-1
TGTGCCAGTAGTGGGCCCCCTCGAGGGCGGACCGGGACGAACACTGAAGCTTTCTTT
CASSGPPRGRTGTNTEAFF
>.|.|TRBV27|TRBJ1-2
TGTGCCAGCAGTTTAGGGGGCGGGCCGTCTCGGAGCTATGGCTACACCTTC
CASSLGGGPSRSYGYTF
>once|.|TRBV12-3/TRBV12-4|TRBJ2-2
TGTGCCAGCCGGTCAGCAGGGATCGGGGAGCTGTTTTTT
CASRSAGIGELFF
>.|.|TRBV5-5|TRBJ1-2
TGTGCCAGCAGCTTTCGTTCTGCCGGGGGAGCCGCCAACTATGGCTACACCTTC
CASSFRSAGGAANYGYTF
>.|.|TRBV12-3/TRBV12-4|TRBJ1-4
TGTGCCAGCAGCCCCCAAGGGAATGAAAAACTGTTTTTT
CASSPQGNEKLFF
>.|.|TRBV5-1|TRBJ1-3
TGCGCCAGCAGCGTAACGGGGAGTTCGGGAGGAAACACCATATATTTT
CASSVTGSSGGNTIYF
>once|.|TRBV19|TRBJ2-1
TGTGCCAGTAGTCCATTGGGGGCCCGACCCAACAATGAGCAGTTCTTC
CASSPLGARPNNEQFF
>once|TRBD2|TRBV4-3|TRBJ2-1
TGCGCCAGCAGCCAAGACGGGACTAGCGGTGAGCAGTTCTTC
CASSQDGTSGEQFF
>.|TRBD1|TRBV7-2|TRBJ2-7
TGTGCCAGCAGCTCGGACAGGGACTGGTACGAGCAGTACTTC
CASSSDRDWYEQYF
>.|TRBD1|TRBV6-5|TRBJ1-2
TGTGCCAGCAGTCCCGGGACAGAGTATGGCTACACCTTC
CASSPGTEYGYTF
>.|.|TRBV19|TRBJ1-6
TGTGCCAGCACCGGACCAATCCCCACCCTCCACTTT
CASTGPIPTLHF
>.|.|TRBV4-3|TRBJ2-7
TGCGCCAGCAGCCAAGATTCGGCTGGGTGGGAGCAGTACTTC
CASSQDSAGWEQYF
>.|.|TRBV29-1|TRBJ1-2
TGCAGCGCCCAACAGGGACGGGACCATGGCTACACCTTC
CSAQQGRDHGYTF
>.|TRBD1|TRBV6-2/TRBV6-3|TRBJ1-2
TGTGCCAGCAGTACAGGGGCCTATGGCTACACCTTC
CASSTGAYGYTF
>.|TRBD1|TRBV5-4|TRBJ2-2
TGTGCCAGCAGCTCGAACAGGGGTGGCACCGGGGAGCTGTTTTTT
CASSSNRGGTGELFF
>.|.|TRBV6-6|TRBJ1-1
TGTGCCAGCAGTTACTCCCTCGTTCAGAACACTGAAGCTTTCTTT
CASSYSLVQNTEAFF
>.|TRBD2|TRBV14|TRBJ2-1
TGTGCCAGCAGCCGAGGACTAGACAATGAGCAGTTCTTC
CASSRGLDNEQFF
>once|.|TRBV19|TRBJ1-1
TGTGCCAGTAGTGAGGCTCACACTGAAGCTTTCTTT
CASSEAHTEAFF
>.|TRBD1|TRBV2|TRBJ1-2
TGTGCCAGCAGCGGGTCACAGGGGGCGCCTCCGGTGATCCCCTTC
CASSGSQGAPPVIPF
>.|TRBD2|TRBV19|TRBJ2-1
TGTGCCAGTAAAATCACTAGCGGGGGGGCATCCTACAATGAGCAGTTCTTC
CASKITSGGASYNEQFF
>.|.|TRBV4-1|TRBJ2-1
TGCGCCAGCAGCCCAATGGGCTTTCAGGGAAGCGGGTACAATGAGCAGTTCTTC
CASSPMGFQGSGYNEQFF
>.|.|TRBV25-1|TRBJ1-1
TGTGCCAGCAGCTGGGGTGGTTCGGTGAACACTGAAGCTTTCTTT
CASSWGGSVNTEAFF
>.|TRBD1|TRBV29-1|TRBJ1-2
TGCAGCGCCCCGACAGGGGGCGCGGATGGCTACACCTTC
CSAPTGGADGYTF
>.|.|TRBV12-3/TRBV12-4|TRBJ1-2
TGTGCCAGCAGTTTACCTGCGGGCTATGGCTACACCTTC
CASSLPAGYGYTF
>.|TRBD1|TRBV5-8|TRBJ2-5
TGTGCCAGCAGCTCCGGACAGGGGGTGGAGACCCAGTACTTC
CASSSGQGVETQYF
>.|.|TRBV6-5|TRBJ1-2
TGTGCCAGCAGTTACACTCGACATCGTGACTACACCTTC
CASSYTRHRDYTF
>.|TRBD1|TRBV18|TRBJ1-1
TGTGCCAGCTCACCCGACAGGGGAAGCGCTGAAGCTTTCTTT
CASSPDRGSAEAFF
>.|.|TRBV19|TRBJ2-5
TGTGCCAGTAGCGCTGGCAGCACGAAAGAGACCCAGTACTTC
CASSAGSTKETQYF
>once|.|TRBV7-9|TRBJ2-7
TGTGCCAGCAGCTCGGAGGGGTACGAGCAGTACTTC
CASSSEGYEQYF
>.|.|TRBV10-3|TRBJ1-1
TGTGCCATCAGTGAACCCAGCCTGAACACTGAAGCTTTCTTT
CAISEPSLNTEAFF
>few|.|TRBV10-3|TRBJ1-2
TGTGCCATCTCCACCCCCTGGGGTGGCTACACCTTC
CAISTPWGGYTF
>.|.|TRBV5-3|TRBJ1-6
TGTGCCAGAAGCTTGTTTTTAGGGGGGCAGCCGAATCATTCACCCCTCCACTTT
CARSLFLGGQPNHSPLHF
>.|.|TRBV5-4|TRBJ2-1
TGTGCCAGCAGCTCGCCAAGGCGTGAGCAGTTCTTC
CASSSPRREQFF
>.|.|TRBV7-2|TRBJ2-5
TGTGCCAGCAGCTTAGTCCCCCCGACCCAGTACTTC
CASSLVPPTQYF
>.|.|TRBV2|TRBJ1-1
TGTGCCAGCAGTGTAAGGGGCAGCTCCCCTGAGGCTTTCTTT
CASSVRGSSPEAFF
>.|.|TRBV18|TRBJ2-1
TGTGCCAGCTCCACGATTTTCAGGACTAACCCCTACAATGAGCAGTTCTTC
CASSTIFRTNPYNEQFF
>.|TRBD2|TRBV11-2|TRBJ2-5
TGTGCCAGCAGCTCGTGGACTAGCGGGAGGGCCGGAGAGACCCAGTACTTC
CASSSWTSGRAGETQYF
>.|TRBD2|TRBV6-5|TRBJ2-1
TGTGCCAGCAGTTACGCGGGAGCCCCCTACAATGAGCAGTTCTTC
CASSYAGAPYNEQFF
>medium-sized|TRBD2|TRBV19|TRBJ2-1
TGTGCCAGTAGGCGGACTAGCGGGGACTACAATGAGCAGTTCTTC
CASRRTSGDYNEQFF
>.|.|TRBV7-9|TRBJ2-1
TGTGCCAGCAGCTTGAAAGGGGACTTATACAATGAGCAGTTCTTC
CASSLKGDLYNEQFF